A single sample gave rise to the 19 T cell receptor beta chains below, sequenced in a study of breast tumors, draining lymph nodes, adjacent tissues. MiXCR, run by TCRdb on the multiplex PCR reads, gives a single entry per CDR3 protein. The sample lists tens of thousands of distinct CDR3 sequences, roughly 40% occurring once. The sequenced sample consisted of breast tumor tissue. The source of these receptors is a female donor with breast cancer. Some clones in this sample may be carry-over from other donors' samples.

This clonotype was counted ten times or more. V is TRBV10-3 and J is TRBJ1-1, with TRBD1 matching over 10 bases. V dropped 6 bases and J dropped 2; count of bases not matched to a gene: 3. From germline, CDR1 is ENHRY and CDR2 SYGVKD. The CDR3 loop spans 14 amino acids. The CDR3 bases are TGTGCCATCAGGGGGACAGGGGAAAACACTGAAGCTTTCTTT. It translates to CAIRGTGENTEAFF.

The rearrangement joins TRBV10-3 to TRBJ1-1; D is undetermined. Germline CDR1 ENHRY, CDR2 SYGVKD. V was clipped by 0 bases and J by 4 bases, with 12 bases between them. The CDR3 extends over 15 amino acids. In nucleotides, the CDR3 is TGTGCCATCAGTGAGTCGATTGCGGCCGGCACTGAAGCTTTCTTT. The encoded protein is CAISESIAAGTEAFF.

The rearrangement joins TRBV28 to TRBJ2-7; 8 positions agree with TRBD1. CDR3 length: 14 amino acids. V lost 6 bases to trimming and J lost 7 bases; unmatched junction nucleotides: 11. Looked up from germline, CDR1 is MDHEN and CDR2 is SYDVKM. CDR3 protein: CASRSPGQAIEQYF. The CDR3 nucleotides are TGTGCCAGCAGGTCCCCGGGACAGGCGATAGAGCAGTACTTC.

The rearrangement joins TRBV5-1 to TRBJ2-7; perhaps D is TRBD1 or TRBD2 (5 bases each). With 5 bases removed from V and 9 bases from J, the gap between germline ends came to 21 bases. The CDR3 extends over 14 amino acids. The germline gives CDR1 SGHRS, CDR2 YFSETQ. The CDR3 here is CASSQAGTWGRQYF. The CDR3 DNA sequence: TGCGCCAGCAGTCAGGCCGGGACCTGGGGGAGGCAGTACTTC.

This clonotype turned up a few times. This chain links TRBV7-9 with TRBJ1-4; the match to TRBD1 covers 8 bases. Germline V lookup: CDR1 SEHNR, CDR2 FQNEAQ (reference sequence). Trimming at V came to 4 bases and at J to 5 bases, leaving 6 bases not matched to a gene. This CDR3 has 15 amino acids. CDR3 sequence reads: CASSYGTGRNEKLFF. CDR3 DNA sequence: TGTGCCAGCAGCTATGGGACAGGCAGGAATGAAAAACTGTTTTTT.

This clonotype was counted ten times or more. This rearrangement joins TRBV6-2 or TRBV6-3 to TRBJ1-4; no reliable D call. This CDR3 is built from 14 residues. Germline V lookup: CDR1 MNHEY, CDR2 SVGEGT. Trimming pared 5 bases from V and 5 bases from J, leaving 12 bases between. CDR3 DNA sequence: TGTGCCAGCAGTCCCGACGGCCGAAATGAAAAACTGTTTTTT. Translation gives CASSPDGRNEKLFF.

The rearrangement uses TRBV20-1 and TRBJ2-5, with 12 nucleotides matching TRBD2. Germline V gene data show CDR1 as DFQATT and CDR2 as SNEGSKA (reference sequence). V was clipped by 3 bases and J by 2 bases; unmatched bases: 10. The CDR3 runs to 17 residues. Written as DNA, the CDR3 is TGCAGTGCTAGGCCACTAGCGGGAGGAGGGGGTCAAGAGACCCAGTACTTC. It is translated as CSARPLAGGGGQETQYF.

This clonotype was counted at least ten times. The CDR3 is CAWSKGSGSDTQYF. The CDR3 DNA reads as TGTGCCTGGAGTAAGGGTAGCGGGTCGGATACGCAGTATTTT. The chain is built from TRBV30 and TRBJ2-3; 7 nucleotides align to TRBD2. The germline V gene encodes CDR1 GTSNPN and CDR2 SVGIG (reference sequence). The V and J ends lost 2 bases and 6 bases, in that order; junction bases with no gene match: 8. The CDR3 contains 14 residues.

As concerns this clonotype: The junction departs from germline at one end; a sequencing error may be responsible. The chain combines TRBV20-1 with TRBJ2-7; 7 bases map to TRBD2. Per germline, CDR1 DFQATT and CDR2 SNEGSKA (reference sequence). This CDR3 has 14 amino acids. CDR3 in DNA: TGCAGCGCTAGAGGCGTCGGGAGGAAATCCGAGCAGTACTTC. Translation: CSARGVGRKSEQYF.

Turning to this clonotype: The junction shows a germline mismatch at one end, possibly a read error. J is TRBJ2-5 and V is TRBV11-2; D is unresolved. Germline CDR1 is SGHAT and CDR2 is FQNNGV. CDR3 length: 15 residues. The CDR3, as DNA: TGTGCCAGCGGCTTACAGCAACCTCCTCAAGAGACTCAGTACTTC. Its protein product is CASGLQQPPQETQYF.

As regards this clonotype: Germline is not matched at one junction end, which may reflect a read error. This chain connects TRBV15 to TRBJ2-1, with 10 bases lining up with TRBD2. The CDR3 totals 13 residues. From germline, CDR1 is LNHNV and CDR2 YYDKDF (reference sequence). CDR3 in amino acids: CATSRETSGEEVF. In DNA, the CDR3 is TGTGCCACCAGCAGAGAAACTAGCGGGGAGGAGGTCTTC.

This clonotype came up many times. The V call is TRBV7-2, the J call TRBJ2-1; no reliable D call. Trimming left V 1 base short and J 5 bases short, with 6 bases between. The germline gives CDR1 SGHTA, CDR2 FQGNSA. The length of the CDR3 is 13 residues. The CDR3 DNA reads TGTGCCAGCAGCTTAGATTTAAACAATGAGCAGTTCTTC. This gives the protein CASSLDLNNEQFF.

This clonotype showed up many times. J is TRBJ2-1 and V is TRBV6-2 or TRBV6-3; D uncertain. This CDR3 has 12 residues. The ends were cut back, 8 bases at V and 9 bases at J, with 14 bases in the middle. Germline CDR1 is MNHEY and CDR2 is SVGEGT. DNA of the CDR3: TGTGCCAGCTCCTCCCTAGGCCCTGAGCAGTTCTTC. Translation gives CASSSLGPEQFF.

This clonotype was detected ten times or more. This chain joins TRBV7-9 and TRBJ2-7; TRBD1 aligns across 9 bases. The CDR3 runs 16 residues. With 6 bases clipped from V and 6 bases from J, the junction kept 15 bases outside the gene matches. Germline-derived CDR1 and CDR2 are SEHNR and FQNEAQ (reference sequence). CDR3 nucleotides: TGTGCCAGCAGTACGGCCGGGACAGGGATCTTCTCCGAGCAGTACTTC. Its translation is CASSTAGTGIFSEQYF.

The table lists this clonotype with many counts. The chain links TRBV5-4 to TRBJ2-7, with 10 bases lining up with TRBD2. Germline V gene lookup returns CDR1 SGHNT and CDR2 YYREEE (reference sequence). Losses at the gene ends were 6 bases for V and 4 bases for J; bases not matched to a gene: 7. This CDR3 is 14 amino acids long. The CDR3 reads CASNAAGGPYEQYF. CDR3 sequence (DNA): TGTGCCAGCAATGCAGCGGGAGGGCCTTACGAGCAGTACTTC.

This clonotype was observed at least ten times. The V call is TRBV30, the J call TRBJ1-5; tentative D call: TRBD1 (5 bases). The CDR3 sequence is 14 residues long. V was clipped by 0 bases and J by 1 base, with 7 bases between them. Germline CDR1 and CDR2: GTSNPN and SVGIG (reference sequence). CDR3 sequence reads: CAWSVGQSNQPQHF. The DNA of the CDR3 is TGTGCCTGGAGTGTGGGGCAAAGCAATCAGCCCCAGCATTTT.

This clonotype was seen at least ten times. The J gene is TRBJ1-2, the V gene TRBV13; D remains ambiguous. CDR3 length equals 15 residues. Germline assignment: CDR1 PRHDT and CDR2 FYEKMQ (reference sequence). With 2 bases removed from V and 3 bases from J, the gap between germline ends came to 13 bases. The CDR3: CASSLLSGSDYGYTF. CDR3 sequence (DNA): TGTGCCAGCAGCTTATTATCGGGGAGCGACTATGGCTACACCTTC.

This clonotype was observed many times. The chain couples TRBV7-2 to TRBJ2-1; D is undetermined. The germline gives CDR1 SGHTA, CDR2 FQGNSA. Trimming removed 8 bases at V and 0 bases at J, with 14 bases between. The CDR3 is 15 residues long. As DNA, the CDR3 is TGTGCCAGCGTCTCCGGCTCTAGCTCCTACAATGAGCAGTTCTTC. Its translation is CASVSGSSSYNEQFF.

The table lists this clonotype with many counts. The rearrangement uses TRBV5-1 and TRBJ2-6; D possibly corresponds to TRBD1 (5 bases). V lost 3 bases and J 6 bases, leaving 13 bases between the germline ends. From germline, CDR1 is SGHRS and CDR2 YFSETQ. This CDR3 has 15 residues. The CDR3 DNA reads TGCGCCAGCAGCTACAGGCAGTTGGCGGCCAACGTCCTGACTTTC. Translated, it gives CASSYRQLAANVLTF.